This T cell receptor (beta chain) was recorded in a study of blood T cell repertoires in COVID-19. Across the study: COVID-19 samples collected from the United States, Italy and Spain covered acute and convalescent phases. PBMCs, B-cell-depleted T cells, or T cells were the source of the cDNA or gDNA that made up the material.

Methods used by the authors: Reference gene primer amplification gave estimated nucleated cell counts. Libraries were prepared by immunoSEQ multiplex PCR; TCRdb keeps only in-frame clonotypes and omits some of them. The V and J calls and clone size come from that table; D and trimming were worked out from the DNA. The sample lists approximately 170,000 clones; over 75% were seen once. Trimming stripped 0 bases from V and 6 bases from J, with 9 bases between. The CDR3 has 14 amino acids. The V gene's germline CDR1 is MNHNY and CDR2 SVGAGI (reference sequence). The J gene is TRBJ2-1, the V gene TRBV6-6; D unclear. The receptor's source is a woman in her 50s with acute or convalescent COVID-19. Sequencing was carried out using peripheral blood. The CDR3 loop is CASSYSADLNEQFF. The DNA for the CDR3 is TGTGCCAGCAGTTACTCGGCCGATCTCAATGAGCAGTTCTTC.